This T cell receptor beta chain originates from a study of cytomegalovirus exposure and HLA in healthy donors. Remarks on this clone: Its antigen remains unidentified.

Broader study findings: Researchers left out some V segments, among them TRBV6-2 and TRBV6-3, as indistinguishable. Reported findings show TCR beta sequences accurately forecast HLA-A and HLA-B alleles in most subjects. The study labeled more than 150 TCR beta chains cytomegalovirus-associated.

The germline gives CDR1 SGHKS, CDR2 YYEKEE (reference sequence). Trimming cost V 0 bases and J 0 bases, with 10 bases left between them. There are 16 residues in the CDR3. The PCR contained 60 Vbeta and 13 Jbeta primers. Authors' analysis steps: Unique TCR beta chains totaled roughly 79 million in a later count, with roughly 10 million of them shared. The data were produced by immunoSEQ multiplex PCR, yet TCRdb's version contains in-frame clones alone and is incomplete. The V and J calls and clone size were taken over from that table, and D and trimming were inferred from the DNA. In the table there are some 150,000 clones, approximately 80% of which are singletons.

Source material: PBMCs. The clonotype originates from a man aged 18 to 35 in good health and CMV-seronegative. The V gene is TRBV5-5, the J gene TRBJ2-1, with TRBD1 as a possible D gene (6 bases). This CDR3 reads CASSLDSGDSYNEQFF. CDR3 sequence (DNA): TGTGCCAGCAGCTTGGATTCAGGGGACTCCTACAATGAGCAGTTCTTC.